This passage covers 3 T cell receptor beta chains from one sample sequenced in a study of long-term antiretroviral therapy in people with HIV. They ran version v3.0 of the immunoSEQ assay at survey level. The data were produced by immunoSEQ multiplex PCR, yet TCRdb's version contains in-frame clones alone and is incomplete. The sample has about 15,000 clones; 70% to 90% are singletons. This specimen consisted of unsorted PBMCs, obtained 6.9 years after starting antiretroviral therapy. The receptors were gathered from a man aged 50 or older with HIV.

The chain couples TRBV5-1 to TRBJ1-3, with 7 bases that match TRBD1. Losses at the gene ends were 5 bases for V and 2 bases for J; bases not matched to a gene: 10. Germline V gives CDR1 SGHRS, CDR2 YFSETQ. The CDR3 length is 16 residues. CDR3 sequence (DNA): TGCGCCAGCAGTTGGGGCACAGGGACAGCTGGAAACACCATATATTTT. Residues: CASSWGTGTAGNTIYF.

J is TRBJ1-4 and V is TRBV27, with TRBD1 as a possible D gene (6 bases). The CDR3 is 15 residues long. Trimming pared 8 bases from V and 2 bases from J, leaving 15 bases between. CDR1 and CDR2 (germline): MNHEY, SMNVEV (reference sequence). The DNA of the CDR3 is TGTGCCAGCTCTATACAGGGACTCACTAATGAAAAACTGTTTTTT. Translation gives CASSIQGLTNEKLFF.

The chain links TRBV5-5 to TRBJ2-7; tentative D call: TRBD2 (5 bases). The CDR3 has 14 residues. V dropped 0 bases and J dropped 2 bases, with 9 bases sitting between them. Germline V gene sequence: CDR1 SGHKS, CDR2 YYEKEE (reference sequence). CDR3 protein: CASSLEFGTYEQYF. The CDR3 DNA is TGTGCCAGCAGCTTGGAGTTCGGGACCTACGAGCAGTACTTC.